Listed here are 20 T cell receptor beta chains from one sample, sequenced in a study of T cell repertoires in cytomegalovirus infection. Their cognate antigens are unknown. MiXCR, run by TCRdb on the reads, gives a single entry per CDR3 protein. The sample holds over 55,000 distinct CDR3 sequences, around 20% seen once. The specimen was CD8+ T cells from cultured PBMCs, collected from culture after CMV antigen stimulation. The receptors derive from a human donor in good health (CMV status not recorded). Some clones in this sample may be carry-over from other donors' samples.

The CDR3 DNA is TGTGCCATCAGTGAAGAGGGTGCGGGGGCGCGTAATGAAAAACTGTTTTTT. Protein sequence: CAISEEGAGARNEKLFF. The rearrangement uses TRBV10-3 and TRBJ1-4, with TRBD1 as a possible D gene (6 bases). The germline V gene encodes CDR1 ENHRY and CDR2 SYGVKD. CDR3 length: 17 amino acids. With 3 bases removed from V and 4 bases from J, the gap between germline ends came to 18 bases.

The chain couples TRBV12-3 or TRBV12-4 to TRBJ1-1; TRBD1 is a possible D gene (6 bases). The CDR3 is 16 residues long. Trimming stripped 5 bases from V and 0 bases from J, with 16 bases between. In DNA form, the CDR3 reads TGTGCCAGCAGTCATAAGAGGACAGACATGAACACTGAAGCTTTCTTT. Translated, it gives CASSHKRTDMNTEAFF.

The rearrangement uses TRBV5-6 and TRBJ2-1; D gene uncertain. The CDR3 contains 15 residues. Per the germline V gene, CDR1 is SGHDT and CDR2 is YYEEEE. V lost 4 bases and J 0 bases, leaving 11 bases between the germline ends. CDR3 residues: CASSREGSSYNEQFF. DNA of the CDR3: TGTGCCAGCAGCCGAGAAGGAAGCTCCTACAATGAGCAGTTCTTC. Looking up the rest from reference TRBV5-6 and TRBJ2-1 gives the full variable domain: DAGVTQSPTHLIKTRGQQVTLRCSPKSGHDTVSWYQQALGQGPQFIFQYYEEEERQRGNFPDRFSGHQFPNYSSELNVNALLLGDSALYLCASSREGSSYNEQFFGPGTRLTVL.

As DNA, the CDR3 is TGTGCCAGCAGCTTACGCCAGGGGAACGGGGCCATATATTTT. Translated: CASSLRQGNGAIYF. V is TRBV7-2 and J is TRBJ1-3, with D possibly matching TRBD1 (6 bases). This CDR3 has 14 residues. Per the germline V gene, CDR1 is SGHTA and CDR2 is FQGNSA. V shed 2 bases and J shed 11 bases, with 16 bases lying between them. Variable domain in full (rest from reference TRBV7-2 and TRBJ1-3): GAGVSQSPSNKVTEKGKDVELRCDPISGHTALYWYRQSLGQGLEFLIYFQGNSAPDKSGLPSDRFSAERTGGSVSTLTIQRTQQEDSAVYLCASSLRQGNGAIYFGEGSWLTVV.

The CDR3 DNA reads as TGTGCCAGCAGCTTAAACGGGAGGGGCTCCCCTGAAGCTTTCTTT. It specifies CASSLNGRGSPEAFF. The chain couples TRBV7-2 to TRBJ1-1; D is perhaps TRBD1 (5 bases). Between the trimmed V and J ends, which lost 2 bases and 6 bases, there was a span of 16 bases. This CDR3 contains 15 residues. Germline CDR1 SGHTA, CDR2 FQGNSA.

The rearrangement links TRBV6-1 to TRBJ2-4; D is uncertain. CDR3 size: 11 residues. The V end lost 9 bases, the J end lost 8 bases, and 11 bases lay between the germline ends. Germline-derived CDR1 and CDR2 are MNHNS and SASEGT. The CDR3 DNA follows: TGTGCCAGTCGTCTAAGGGACATTCAGTACTTC. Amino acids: CASRLRDIQYF.

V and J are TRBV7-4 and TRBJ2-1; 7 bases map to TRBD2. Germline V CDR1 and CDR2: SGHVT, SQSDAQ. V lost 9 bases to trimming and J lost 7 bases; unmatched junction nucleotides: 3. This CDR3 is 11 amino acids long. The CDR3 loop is CASVSGNEQFF. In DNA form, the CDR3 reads TGTGCCAGTGTTAGCGGGAATGAGCAGTTCTTC.

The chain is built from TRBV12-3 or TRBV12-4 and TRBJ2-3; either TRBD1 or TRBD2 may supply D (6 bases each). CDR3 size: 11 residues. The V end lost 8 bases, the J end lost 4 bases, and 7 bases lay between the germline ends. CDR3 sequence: CASGGPDTQYF. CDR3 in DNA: TGTGCCAGCGGGGGGCCAGATACGCAGTATTTT.

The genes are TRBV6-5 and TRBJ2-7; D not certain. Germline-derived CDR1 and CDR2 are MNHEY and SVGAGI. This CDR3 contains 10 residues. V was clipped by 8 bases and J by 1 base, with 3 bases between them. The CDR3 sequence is CASGSYEQYF. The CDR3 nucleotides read TGTGCCAGCGGGTCCTACGAGCAGTACTTC.

The CDR3 loop is CASGDLNYGYTF. The CDR3 DNA reads as TGTGCCAGCGGTGACCTTAACTATGGCTACACCTTC. The V gene is TRBV27, the J gene TRBJ1-2; D uncertain. CDR3 length equals 12 residues. Deletions cut 8 bases from V and 1 base from J, with 8 bases between. From germline, CDR1 is MNHEY and CDR2 SMNVEV (reference sequence).

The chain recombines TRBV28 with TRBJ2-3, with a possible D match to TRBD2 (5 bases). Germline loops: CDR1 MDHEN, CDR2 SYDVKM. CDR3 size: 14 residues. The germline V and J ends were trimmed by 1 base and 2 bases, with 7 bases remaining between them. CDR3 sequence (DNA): TGTGCCAGCAGTTTATCCGGGATCACAGATACGCAGTATTTT. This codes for CASSLSGITDTQYF. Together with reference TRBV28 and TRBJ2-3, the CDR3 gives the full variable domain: DVKVTQSSRYLVKRTGEKVFLECVQDMDHENMFWYRQDPGLGLRLIYFSYDVKMKEKGDIPEGYSVSREKKERFSLILESASTNQTSMYLCASSLSGITDTQYFGPGTRLTVL.

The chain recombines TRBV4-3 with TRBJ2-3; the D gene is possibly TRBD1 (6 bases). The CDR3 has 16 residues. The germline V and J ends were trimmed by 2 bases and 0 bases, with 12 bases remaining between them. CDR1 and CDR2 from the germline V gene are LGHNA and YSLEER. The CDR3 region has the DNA TGCGCCAGCAGCCAATGGACAGCCACTAGCACAGATACGCAGTATTTT. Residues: CASSQWTATSTDTQYF.

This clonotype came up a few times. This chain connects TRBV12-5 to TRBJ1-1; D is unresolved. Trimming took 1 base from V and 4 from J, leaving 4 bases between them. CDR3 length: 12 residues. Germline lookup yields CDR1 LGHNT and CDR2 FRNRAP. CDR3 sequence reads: CASGLDRTEAFF. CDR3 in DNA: TGTGCTAGTGGTTTGGACCGCACTGAAGCTTTCTTT.

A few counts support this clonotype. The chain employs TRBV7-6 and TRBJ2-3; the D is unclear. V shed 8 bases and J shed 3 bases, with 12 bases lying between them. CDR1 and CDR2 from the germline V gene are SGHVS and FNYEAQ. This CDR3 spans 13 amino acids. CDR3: CASSRPGTDTQYF. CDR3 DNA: TGTGCCAGCTCCCGACCTGGGACAGATACGCAGTATTTT.

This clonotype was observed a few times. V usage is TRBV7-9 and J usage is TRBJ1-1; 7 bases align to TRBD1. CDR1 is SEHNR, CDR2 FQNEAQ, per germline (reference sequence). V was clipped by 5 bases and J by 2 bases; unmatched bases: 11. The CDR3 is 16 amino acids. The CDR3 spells CASSPETGRTNTEAFF. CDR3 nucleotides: TGTGCCAGCAGCCCAGAGACAGGGAGGACTAACACTGAAGCTTTCTTT.

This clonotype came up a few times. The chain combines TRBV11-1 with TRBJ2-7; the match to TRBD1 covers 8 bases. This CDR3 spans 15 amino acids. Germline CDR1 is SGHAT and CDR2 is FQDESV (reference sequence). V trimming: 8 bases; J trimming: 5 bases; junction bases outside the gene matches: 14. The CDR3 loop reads CASLPTGGIIHEQYF. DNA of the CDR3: TGTGCCAGCTTACCCACAGGGGGGATAATCCACGAGCAGTACTTC.

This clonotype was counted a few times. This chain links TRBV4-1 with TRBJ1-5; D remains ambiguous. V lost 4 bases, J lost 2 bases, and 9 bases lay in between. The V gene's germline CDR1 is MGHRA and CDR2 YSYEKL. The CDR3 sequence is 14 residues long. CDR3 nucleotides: TGCGCCAGCAGCCCACTCTCAGGCAATCAGCCCCAGCATTTT. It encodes CASSPLSGNQPQHF.

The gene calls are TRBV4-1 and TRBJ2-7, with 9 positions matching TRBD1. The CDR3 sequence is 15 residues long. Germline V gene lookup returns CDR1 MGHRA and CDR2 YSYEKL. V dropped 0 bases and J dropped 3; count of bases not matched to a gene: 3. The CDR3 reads CASSQEDRGFYEQYF. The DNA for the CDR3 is TGCGCCAGCAGCCAAGAGGACAGGGGTTTCTACGAGCAGTACTTC.

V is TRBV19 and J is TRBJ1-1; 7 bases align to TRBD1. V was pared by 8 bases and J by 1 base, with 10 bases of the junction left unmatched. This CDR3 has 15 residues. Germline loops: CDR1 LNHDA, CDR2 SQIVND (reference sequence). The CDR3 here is CASYWGTERNTEAFF. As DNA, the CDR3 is TGTGCCAGTTACTGGGGGACAGAGAGGAACACTGAAGCTTTCTTT.

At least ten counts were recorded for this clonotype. In DNA, the CDR3 is TGTGCCAGCAACCAGGCTAGCGGGGGCGCCGGGACCCAGTACTTC. It is translated as CASNQASGGAGTQYF. The gene calls are TRBV27 and TRBJ2-5, with 10 bases aligning to TRBD2. CDR1 MNHEY and CDR2 SMNVEV come from the germline V gene (reference sequence). Unmatched junction bases numbered 12, after V lost 7 bases and J lost 7 bases. This CDR3 spans 15 amino acids.